This T cell receptor (beta chain) was captured by sequencing in a study of blood T cell repertoires in COVID-19. The authors' processing: By means of reference gene primer amplification, nucleated cell counts were estimated. TCRdb's table, derived via immunoSEQ multiplex PCR, lists solely in-frame clones and lacks some. That table gives V, J and clone size, and the DNA gave D and trimming. The sample comprises approximately 210,000 clones, about four fifths of which are singletons, and about 3.2% rests with the top ten. The CDR3 contains 16 residues. The germline V gene has CDR1 ENHRY and CDR2 SYGVKD. The V segment lost 0 bases and the J segment 3 bases; nucleotides outside the gene matches: 2.

This TCR was recovered from a woman aged 60-75 years who had recovered from COVID-19. This rearrangement joins TRBV10-3 to TRBJ2-1; TRBD2 matches at 10 bases. The sequenced material came from PBMCs or T cells enriched from blood (not recorded which). The CDR3 DNA sequence: TGTGCCATCAGTGAGTCTGGGACTAGCGTCTACAATGAGCAGTTCTTC. Translated: CAISESGTSVYNEQFF.